This TCR beta chain was obtained from a study of blood T cell repertoires in COVID-19. Study details: The cDNA or gDNA used as material had been derived from T cells, B-cell-depleted T cells, or PBMCs.

The CDR3 loop spans 18 amino acids. Trimming at V came to 4 bases and at J to 1 base, leaving 12 bases not matched to a gene. Germline loops: CDR1 MGHDK, CDR2 SYGVNS. In the authors' methods: For nucleated cells, counts were estimated from reference gene primer amplification. The protocol was immunoSEQ multiplex PCR, while the TCRdb copy is restricted to in-frame clones and leaves out a portion. V and J calls and clone size are given by that table; D and trimming were obtained from the DNA. This table has 35,000 to 45,000 clones, approximately 85% appearing once. The sample was peripheral blood. V usage is TRBV25-1 and J usage is TRBJ2-3; TRBD1 agrees at 9 bases. The sequence came from a human donor in a cohort sampled during active COVID-19. Here the CDR3 reads CASSGSRDRVGGTDTQYF. CDR3 DNA sequence: TGTGCCAGCAGTGGGTCCCGGGACAGGGTTGGGGGCACAGATACGCAGTATTTT.